These T cell receptor beta chains were read from a single sample in a study of cytomegalovirus exposure and HLA in healthy donors. Some clones are missing from TCRdb's copy, which holds only in-frame ones; the method was immunoSEQ multiplex PCR. Of 150,000 or so clones in the sample, around three fifths are singletons; the top ten hold roughly 3.1%. The sample consisted of PBMCs. Source of these receptors: a woman aged 25 to 39 in good health and CMV-seropositive. Each CDR3 is given with its conserved first and last residue.

V gene	J gene	CDR3 protein
TRBV30	.	CAWAGHSTYEQYF
TRBV9	TRBJ2-7	CASSVVPTQGNEQYF
TRBV7-2	TRBJ2-1	CASSPPERGSSYNEQFF
TRBV7-2	TRBJ1-2	CASSVETVYGYTF
TRBV7-6	TRBJ2-7	CASSLDRGYSYEQYF
TRBV13	TRBJ2-2	CASSIWDRNWELFF
TRBV7-2	TRBJ2-5	CASTRGGSQSQYF
TRBV14	TRBJ2-1	CASSPWTGGTYNEQFF
TRBV19	TRBJ1-1	CASSPDRGGTEAFF
TRBV9	TRBJ1-1	CASSVGASSNTEAFF
TRBV5-6	TRBJ2-2	CASSKRLVGNPGELFF
TRBV15	TRBJ2-7	CATSRDPVAGAYTINYEQYF
TRBV5-4	TRBJ2-1	CASSIAGGPEQFF
TRBV6-1	TRBJ2-1	CASSGGTSHYNEQFF
TRBV6-1	TRBJ2-3	CASSEGQMSTDTQYF
TRBV5-8	TRBJ1-5	CASSSGFFQPQHF
TRBV5-1	TRBJ2-2	CASSIGQGAGELFF
TRBV19	TRBJ2-3	CASSIQGIPYTDTQYF
TRBV27	TRBJ2-2	CASQTTSKRQGGVELFF
TRBV13	TRBJ2-1	CASSSRTGYNEQFF
TRBV28	TRBJ2-1	CASRSYNEQFF
TRBV30	TRBJ1-2	CAWSPLLGYTF
TRBV19	TRBJ1-5	CASSSNYLLGAHNQPQHF
TRBV27	TRBJ2-7	CASSLSVSYYEQYF
TRBV20-1	TRBJ2-7	CSARPRTGESF
TRBV28	TRBJ1-1	CASFKYIEAFF
TRBV4-2	TRBJ2-5	CASSQEVAGGPVRDF
TRBV18	TRBJ1-5	CASSPRRLGPQHF
TRBV30	TRBJ2-7	CAWSYTYEQYF
TRBV6-5	TRBJ2-5	CASSYSRTAMGETQYF
TRBV11-2	TRBJ2-7	CASSLAPWQGAYEQYF
TRBV7-3	TRBJ2-3	CASSWGDRGPDTQYF
TRBV5-1	TRBJ2-7	CASSLVSASYEQYF
TRBV7-9	TRBJ2-7	CASSLATGSNRGGYEQYF
TRBV19	TRBJ1-5	CASSRMDKGNQPQHF
TRBV4-1	TRBJ2-7	CASSQQFNQGYEQYF
TRBV30	TRBJ1-3	CAAQGGSGNTIYF
TRBV2	TRBJ2-4	CATLVAKNIQYF
TRBV6-5	TRBJ2-3	CASKQEQGRTDTQYF